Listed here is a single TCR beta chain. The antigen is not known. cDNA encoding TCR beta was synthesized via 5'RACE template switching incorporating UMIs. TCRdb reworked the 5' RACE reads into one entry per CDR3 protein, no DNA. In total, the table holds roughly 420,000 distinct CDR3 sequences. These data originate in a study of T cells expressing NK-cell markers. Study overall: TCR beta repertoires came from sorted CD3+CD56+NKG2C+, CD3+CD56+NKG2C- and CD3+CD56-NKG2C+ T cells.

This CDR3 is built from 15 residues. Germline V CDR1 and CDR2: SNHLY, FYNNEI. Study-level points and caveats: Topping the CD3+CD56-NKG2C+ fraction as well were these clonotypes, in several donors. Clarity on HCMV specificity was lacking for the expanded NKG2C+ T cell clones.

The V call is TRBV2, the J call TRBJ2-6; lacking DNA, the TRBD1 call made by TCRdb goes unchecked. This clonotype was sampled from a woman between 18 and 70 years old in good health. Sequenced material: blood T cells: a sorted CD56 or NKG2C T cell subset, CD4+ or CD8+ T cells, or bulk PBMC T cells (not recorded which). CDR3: CASSRGQSGANVLTF.